These 9 T cell receptor beta chains were sequenced from one sample in a study of T cell responses to AZD1222 COVID-19 vaccine. This table comes from immunoSEQ multiplex PCR, and its TCRdb copy is limited to in-frame clones, with some not included. This sample has approximately 200,000 clones; about 94% occur once, and the top ten carry 1.5% to 2%. This material consisted of peripheral blood, taken 28 days after the second dose of the MenACWY control vaccine. These receptors all stem from an adult who received the MenACWY meningococcal vaccine as a control.

This sequence joins TRBV2 and TRBJ2-7; D not resolved. CDR3 length equals 13 residues. Germline V gene sequence: CDR1 SNHLY, CDR2 FYNNEI. V was pared by 6 bases and J by 5 bases, with 14 bases between. CDR3: CASSVGGLNEQYF. The CDR3 DNA reads as TGTGCCAGCAGCGTGGGTGGGCTGAACGAGCAGTACTTC.

The CDR3 DNA is TGTGCCAGCAGCCAACGGAAGAGCTCTGGGGCCAACGTCCTGACTTTC. Protein sequence: CASSQRKSSGANVLTF. The chain couples TRBV14 to TRBJ2-6; no reliable D call. The CDR3 extends over 16 amino acids. With 2 bases removed from V and 0 bases from J, the gap between germline ends came to 8 bases. The germline CDR1 and CDR2 sequences are SGHDN and FVKESK.

CDR3 in DNA: TGCGCCAGCACCCCGACTAGTGGGGGAGGGCATGAGCAGTTCTTC. This codes for CASTPTSGGGHEQFF. The J gene is TRBJ2-1, the V gene TRBV5-1; TRBD2 matches at 7 bases. Per the germline V gene, CDR1 is SGHRS and CDR2 is YFSETQ. V trimming: 6 bases; J trimming: 8 bases; junction bases outside the gene matches: 14. The CDR3 length is 15 residues.

The rearrangement joins TRBV5-5 to TRBJ2-6; possible D gene TRBD1, 7 bases. V was clipped by 4 bases and J by 2 bases, with 16 bases between them. This CDR3 has 17 residues. CDR1 is SGHKS, CDR2 YYEKEE, per germline (reference sequence). In nucleotides, the CDR3 is TGTGCCAGCAGCGCCACCGCAGGGGGGCCTGGGGCCAACGTCCTGACTTTC. This translates into CASSATAGGPGANVLTF.

The rearrangement joins TRBV6-5 to TRBJ2-3; maybe TRBD2 (5 bases). The CDR3 contains 12 residues. The germline V gene has CDR1 MNHEY and CDR2 SVGAGI. The ends were cut back, 6 bases at V and 7 bases at J, with 11 bases in the middle. The CDR3 DNA follows: TGTGCCAGCAGCTATGGCGGGTATACGCAGTATTTT. Protein product: CASSYGGYTQYF.

This rearrangement joins TRBV27 to TRBJ2-2; 10 positions match TRBD2. The junction had 3 bases not matched to a gene; V was cut back by 3 bases and J by 2 bases. Germline values: CDR1 MNHEY, CDR2 SMNVEV (reference sequence). This CDR3 is 16 amino acids long. CDR3 loop: CASSLEREGNTGELFF. The CDR3 DNA sequence: TGTGCCAGCAGTTTGGAGCGGGAGGGTAACACCGGGGAGCTGTTTTTT.

CDR3 sequence (DNA): TGTGCCAGTAGTCTGGGCTCCTACAATGAGCAGTTCTTC. Protein product: CASSLGSYNEQFF. The rearrangement joins TRBV19 to TRBJ2-1; the D is unclear. CDR1 is LNHDA and CDR2 is SQIVND in the germline V gene (reference sequence). Trimming pared 5 bases from V and 0 bases from J, leaving 5 bases between. The CDR3 loop spans 13 amino acids.

The CDR3 nucleotides read TGTGCCAGCAGCCAATCAGCAGGGAACACTGAAGCTTTCTTT. This gives the protein CASSQSAGNTEAFF. The rearrangement joins TRBV3-1 (or the pseudogene TRBV3-2) to TRBJ1-1; D is ambiguous. The CDR3 runs to 14 residues. Trimming left V 2 bases short and J 1 base short, with 8 bases between. Germline assignment: CDR1 LGHDT and CDR2 YNNKEL (reference sequence).

The rearrangement links TRBV29-1 to TRBJ1-6; unclear D gene. V was pared by 4 bases and J by 9 bases, with 13 bases between. The V gene's germline CDR1 is SQVTM and CDR2 ANQGSEA. This CDR3 is built from 13 residues. As DNA, the CDR3 is TGCAGCGTTGCATCCGGGTACGGTTCACCCCTCCACTTT. Translated: CSVASGYGSPLHF.